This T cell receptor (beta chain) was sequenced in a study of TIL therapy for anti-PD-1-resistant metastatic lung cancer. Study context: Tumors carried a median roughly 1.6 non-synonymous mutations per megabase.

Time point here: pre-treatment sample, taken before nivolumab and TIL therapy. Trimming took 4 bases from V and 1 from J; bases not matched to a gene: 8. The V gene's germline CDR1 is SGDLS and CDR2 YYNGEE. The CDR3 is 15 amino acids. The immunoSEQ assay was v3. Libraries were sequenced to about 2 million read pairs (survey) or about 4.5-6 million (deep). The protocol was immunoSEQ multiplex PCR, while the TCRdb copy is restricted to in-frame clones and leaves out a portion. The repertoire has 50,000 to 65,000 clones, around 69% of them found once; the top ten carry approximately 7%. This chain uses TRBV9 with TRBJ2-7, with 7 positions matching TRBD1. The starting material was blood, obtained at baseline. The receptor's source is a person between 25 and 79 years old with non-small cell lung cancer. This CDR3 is CASSPTGVISYEQYF. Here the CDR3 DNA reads TGTGCCAGCAGCCCCACAGGGGTCATTTCCTACGAGCAGTACTTC.